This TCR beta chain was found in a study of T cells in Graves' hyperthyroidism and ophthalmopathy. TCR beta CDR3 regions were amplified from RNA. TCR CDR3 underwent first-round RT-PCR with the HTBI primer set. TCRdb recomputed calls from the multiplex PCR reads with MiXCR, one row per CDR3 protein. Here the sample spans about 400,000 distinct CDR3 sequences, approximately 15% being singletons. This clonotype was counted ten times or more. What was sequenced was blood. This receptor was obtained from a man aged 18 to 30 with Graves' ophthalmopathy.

The CDR3 loop reads CASSEEGGFGTQYF. The CDR3 DNA is TGTGCCAGCAGTGAAGAGGGGGGGTTCGGGACCCAGTACTTC. V usage is TRBV6-1 and J usage is TRBJ2-5; D may be TRBD2 (7 bases). V gave up 1 base and J gave up 7 bases, with 13 bases separating them. This CDR3 spans 14 amino acids. Looked up from germline, CDR1 is MNHNS and CDR2 is SASEGT.